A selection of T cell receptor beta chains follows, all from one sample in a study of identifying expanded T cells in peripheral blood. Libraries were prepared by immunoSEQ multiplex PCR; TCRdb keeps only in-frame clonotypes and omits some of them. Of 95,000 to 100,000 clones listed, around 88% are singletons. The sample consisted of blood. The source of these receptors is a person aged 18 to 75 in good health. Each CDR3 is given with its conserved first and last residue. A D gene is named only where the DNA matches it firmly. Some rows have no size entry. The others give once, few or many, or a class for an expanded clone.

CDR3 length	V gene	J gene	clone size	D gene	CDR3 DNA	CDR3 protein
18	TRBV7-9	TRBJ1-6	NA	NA	TGTGCCAGCAGCTTACCGCAGGGCCCGGTAGAACAGAATTCACCCCTCCACTTT	CASSLPQGPVEQNSPLHF
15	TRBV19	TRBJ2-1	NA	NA	TGTGCCAGTAGTAGAACAGGTGACTCCTACAATGAGCAGTTCTTC	CASSRTGDSYNEQFF
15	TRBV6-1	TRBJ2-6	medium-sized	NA	TGTGCCAGCAGTGAAGGGGACTCTGGGGCCAACGTCCTGACTTTC	CASSEGDSGANVLTF
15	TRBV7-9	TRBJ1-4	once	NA	TGTGCCAGCAGCTTCCTAGGCAGGGAAGGCGAAAAACTGTTTTTT	CASSFLGREGEKLFF
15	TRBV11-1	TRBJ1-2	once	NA	TGTGCCAGCAGCCCCAGGTTGGATCTGGGGAATGGCTACACCTTC	CASSPRLDLGNGYTF
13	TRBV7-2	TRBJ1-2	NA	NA	TGTGCCAGCAGCCGAACCGGGATAAATGGCTACACCTTC	CASSRTGINGYTF
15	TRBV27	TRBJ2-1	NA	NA	TGTGCCAGCTCCAGTGGGGTCAATCGGGTCAATGAGCAGTTCTTC	CASSSGVNRVNEQFF
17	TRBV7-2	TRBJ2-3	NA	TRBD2	TGTGCCAGCAGCGTGGGACTAGCGGGGGGGCTTTCAGATACGCAGTATTTT	CASSVGLAGGLSDTQYF
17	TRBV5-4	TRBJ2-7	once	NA	TGTGCCAGCAGCTGGGGCCGGCGGGGCCTCGAACTGCAGGAGCAGTACTTC	CASSWGRRGLELQEQYF
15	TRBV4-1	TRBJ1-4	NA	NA	TGCGCCAGCAGCTCGGCGACAGTGGGGAATGAAAAACTGTTTTTT	CASSSATVGNEKLFF
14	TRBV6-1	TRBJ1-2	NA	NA	TGTGCCAGCAGCGAGATGTGGTCTAGCTATGGCTACACCTTC	CASSEMWSSYGYTF
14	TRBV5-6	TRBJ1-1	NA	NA	TGTGCCAGCAGCTTGTTGGGGATGGGCACTGAAGCTTTCTTT	CASSLLGMGTEAFF
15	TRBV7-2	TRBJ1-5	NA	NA	TGTGCCAGCAGCTTATTCGGGGGAAGCAATCAGCCCCAGCATTTT	CASSLFGGSNQPQHF
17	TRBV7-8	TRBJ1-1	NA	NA	TGTGCCAGCAGCTTAGCGCTCACAGGTCCGACGGTGACTGAAGCTTTCTTT	CASSLALTGPTVTEAFF
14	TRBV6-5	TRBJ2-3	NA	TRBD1	TGTGCCAGCAAGACAGGGCTTAGCACAGATACGCAGTATTTT	CASKTGLSTDTQYF
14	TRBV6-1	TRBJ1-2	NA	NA	TGTGCCAGCATCTTGGTCGGGGGGAACTATGGCTACACCTTC	CASILVGGNYGYTF
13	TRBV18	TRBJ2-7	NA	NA	TGTGCCAGCTCACCCGGGACCGCCCGCGAGCAGTACTTC	CASSPGTAREQYF
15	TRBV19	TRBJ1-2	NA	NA	TGTGCCAGTAGTCCGTCGGGGCGAATTAGCTATGGCTACACCTTC	CASSPSGRISYGYTF
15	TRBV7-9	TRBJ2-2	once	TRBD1	TGTGCCAGCAGCCTCGGGACAGGGTATCACGGGGAGCTGTTTTTT	CASSLGTGYHGELFF
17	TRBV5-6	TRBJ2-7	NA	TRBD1	TGTGCCAGCAGCTTCCGGGACAGGGGGCGGTTAGGCTACGAGCAGTACTTC	CASSFRDRGRLGYEQYF
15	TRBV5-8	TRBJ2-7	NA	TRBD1	TGTGCCAGCAGCTCGTTGGGACAGGGTAACTACGAGCAGTACTTC	CASSSLGQGNYEQYF
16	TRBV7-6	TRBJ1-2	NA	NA	TGTGCCAGCAGCTTAGCGCGGGGATTTGGTTCTCATGGCTACACCTTC	CASSLARGFGSHGYTF
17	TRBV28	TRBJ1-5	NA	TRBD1	TGTGCCAGCAGTGGGGAATGGGACAGGGCTAGCAATCAGCCCCAGCATTTT	CASSGEWDRASNQPQHF
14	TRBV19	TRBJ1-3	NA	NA	TGTGCCAGTAAGGGGCAGAGCTCTGGAAACACCATATATTTT	CASKGQSSGNTIYF
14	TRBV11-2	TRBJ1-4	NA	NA	TGTGCCAGCAGCTTAGAAGGGGCTAATGAAAAACTGTTTTTT	CASSLEGANEKLFF
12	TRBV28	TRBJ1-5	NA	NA	TGTGCCAGCAGTTTAGGCAATCAGCCCCAGCATTTT	CASSLGNQPQHF
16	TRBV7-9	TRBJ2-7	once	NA	TGTGCCAGCAGCTTAGTACCCGGACCCTTAAGGAACGAGCAGTACTTC	CASSLVPGPLRNEQYF
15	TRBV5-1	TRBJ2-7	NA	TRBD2	TGCGCCAGCAGCTTAGGAGCGGGGGGGTCCTACGAGCAGTACTTC	CASSLGAGGSYEQYF
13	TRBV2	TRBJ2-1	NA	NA	TGTGCCAGCAGTTTGACAGAGCTCAATGAGCAGTTCTTC	CASSLTELNEQFF
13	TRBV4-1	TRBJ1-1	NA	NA	TGCGCCAGCAGCCAAGGGACCCTCACTGAAGCTTTCTTT	CASSQGTLTEAFF
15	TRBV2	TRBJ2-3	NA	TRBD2	TGTGCCACCAGGAGGGCGGGGGGAAGCACAGATACGCAGTATTTT	CATRRAGGSTDTQYF
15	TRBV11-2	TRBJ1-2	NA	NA	TGTGCCAGCAGCCCGCCATTTGCGGTAACAGGGGGCTACACCTTC	CASSPPFAVTGGYTF
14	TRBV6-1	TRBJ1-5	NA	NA	TGTGCCAGTAGTGAGGGGTGGGGGAATCAGCCCCAGCATTTT	CASSEGWGNQPQHF
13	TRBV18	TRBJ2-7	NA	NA	TGTGCCAGCTCACCGGTGGCAGATTACGAGCAGTACTTC	CASSPVADYEQYF
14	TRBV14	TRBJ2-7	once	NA	TGTGCCAGCAGCCAAGGGGCCGCCCCCTACGAGCAGTACTTC	CASSQGAAPYEQYF
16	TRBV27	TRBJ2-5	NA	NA	TGTGCCAGCAGTTTGGGGGGGGCGGGGGAGCAAGAGACCCAGTACTTC	CASSLGGAGEQETQYF
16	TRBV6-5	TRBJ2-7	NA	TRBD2	TGTGCCAGCAGTTCAAGGACTAGCGGGTCCTTCTACGAGCAGTACTTC	CASSSRTSGSFYEQYF
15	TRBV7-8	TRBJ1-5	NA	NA	TGTGCCAGCAGCTTACAGGGGATTAGCAATCAGCCCCAGCATTTT	CASSLQGISNQPQHF
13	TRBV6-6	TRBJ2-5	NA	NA	TGTGCCAGCACGACGGGGGGCGAAGAGACCCAGTACTTC	CASTTGGEETQYF
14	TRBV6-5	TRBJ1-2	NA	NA	TGTGCCAGCAGTTACGGGCAGGGTCTCTATGGCTACACCTTC	CASSYGQGLYGYTF
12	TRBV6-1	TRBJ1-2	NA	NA	TGTGCCAGCAGGACTCGGGACTATGGCTACACCTTC	CASRTRDYGYTF
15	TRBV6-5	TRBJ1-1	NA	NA	TGTGCCAGCAGTATATGGGGACCAAGTAACACTGAAGCTTTCTTT	CASSIWGPSNTEAFF
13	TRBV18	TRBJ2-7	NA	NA	TGTGCCAGCTCACGGGCCCTACAAAACGAGCAGTACTTC	CASSRALQNEQYF
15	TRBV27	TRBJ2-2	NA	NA	TGTGCCAGCAGTTTATCTGGGACGAACACCGGGGAGCTGTTTTTT	CASSLSGTNTGELFF
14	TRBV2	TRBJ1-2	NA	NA	TGTGCCAGCAGTGAACAGGGATCTAACTATGGCTACACCTTC	CASSEQGSNYGYTF
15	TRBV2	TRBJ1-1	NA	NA	TGTGCCAGCAGGCCGCCAGGGTTCTTAGGCACTGAAGCTTTCTTT	CASRPPGFLGTEAFF
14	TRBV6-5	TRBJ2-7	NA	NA	TGTGCCAGCAGACTTGACAGCTCTCCCTACGAGCAGTACTTC	CASRLDSSPYEQYF
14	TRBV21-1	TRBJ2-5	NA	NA	TGTGCCAGCAGCAAAGGGACAGAGCAAGAGACCCAGTACTTC	CASSKGTEQETQYF